This T cell receptor beta chain appears in the sequencing data of a study of cytomegalovirus exposure and HLA in healthy donors. Whole-study results and caveats: TCR beta sequences numbering 16,951 were associated with HLA alleles at 0.05 false discovery rate in a later analysis.

PCR amplification relied on 60 Vbeta primers (plus 13 Jbeta primers). Sequencing was performed with immunoSEQ multiplex PCR; in TCRdb, only in-frame clones are kept and a portion is missing. The table records 200,000 or so clones, under 85% of them present only once. The CDR3 runs to 15 residues. The V gene lost 6 bases and the J gene lost 0 bases, with 14 bases spanning the gap. Germline assignment: CDR1 SGDLS and CDR2 YYNGEE. This clone was observed a few times. Its antigen is unknown. This chain uses TRBV9 with TRBJ2-3; TRBD2 is a possible D gene (5 bases). The source of this sequence is a man over 45 in good health and CMV-seronegative. Source material: PBMCs. As DNA, the CDR3 is TGTGCCAGCACCCTCGGCGGCGGGAGCACAGATACGCAGTATTTT. Protein: CASTLGGGSTDTQYF.